A single sample gave rise to the 2 T cell receptor beta chains below, sequenced in a study of T cell repertoires in cytomegalovirus infection. TCRdb itself ran the reads through MiXCR, one entry per CDR3 protein. The sample lists around 340,000 distinct CDR3 sequences; about 27% were seen once. The antigens of these receptors remain unknown. This specimen was cultured PBMCs, taken from culture after CMV antigen stimulation. These receptors originate from a human donor in good health (CMV status not recorded). Some clones in this sample may be carry-over from other donors' samples.

The CDR3 region has the DNA TGTGCCAGCAGTTTACCGACAGGGGCTAGAAGTCTTGGCTACACCTTC. It is translated as CASSLPTGARSLGYTF. The chain carries TRBV28 and TRBJ1-2; 8 positions agree with TRBD1. Per germline, CDR1 MDHEN and CDR2 SYDVKM. The CDR3 totals 16 residues. V shed 2 bases and J 7 bases; nucleotides not matched to a gene: 12.

The CDR3 is CASSLPGGRDQETQYF. The CDR3 DNA sequence: TGTGCCAGCAGCTTACCCGGGGGGCGAGACCAAGAGACCCAGTACTTC. The chain recombines TRBV7-8 with TRBJ2-5; D perhaps matches TRBD2 (7 bases). Looked up from germline, CDR1 is SGHVS and CDR2 is FQNEAQ. The CDR3 has 16 residues. Trimming cost V 2 bases and J 0 bases, with 13 bases left between them.